The rows below give T cell receptor beta chains drawn from one sample of a study of shared T cell receptors in the human thymus. TCRdb's copy holds only in-frame clones and misses some; the assay was immunoSEQ multiplex PCR. The sample contains about 380,000 clones, 85% to 95% of which appear only once. The sequenced sample was thymocytes. The receptors originated from a human donor. Each CDR3 is given with its conserved first and last residue. Fields, in order: V gene, J gene, CDR3 protein.

TRBV19,TRBJ2-3,CASSIPPGLADTDTQYF
TRBV5-1,TRBJ2-1,CASSLEAEQFF
TRBV4-3,TRBJ2-1,CASSPQSGARNNSYNEQFF
TRBV11-2,TRBJ2-1,CASSSPQLAGAYNEQFF
TRBV7-9,TRBJ1-1,CASSPGRGAVNTEAFF
TRBV5-6,TRBJ2-7,CASSPDRGLAYNEQYF
TRBV10-1,TRBJ2-2,CASSRGLDRGPTGELFF
TRBV28,TRBJ1-1,CASSLHNRDRGQGTEAFF
TRBV18,TRBJ1-1,CASKVEAGDTEAFF
TRBV9,TRBJ2-7,CASSVNHLGEQYF
TRBV27,TRBJ2-1,CASRTSHNEQFF
TRBV6-1,TRBJ2-1,CASMGRGNEQFF
TRBV4-3,TRBJ2-2,CASSQDPDVMGGELFF
TRBV28,TRBJ2-7,CASTKNQGGYEQYF
TRBV5-4,TRBJ1-1,CASSVTWDRETEAFF
TRBV29-1,TRBJ1-4,CSVQPREGSLEKLFF
TRBV20-1,TRBJ1-1,CSEDTDTEAFF
TRBV7-2,TRBJ2-1,CASSLAEGDGPKSYNEQFF
TRBV2,TRBJ2-1,CARDASEQFF
TRBV18,TRBJ2-1,CASSPDGFWTSGRYTISSYNEQFF
TRBV5-6,TRBJ1-5,CASSSTWGGQGHSNQPQHF
TRBV18,TRBJ1-2,CASSPRDRANYGYTF
TRBV19,TRBJ1-4,CASSTRPLTLEKLFF
TRBV13,TRBJ2-3,CASSLPQDSTDTQYF
TRBV7-3,TRBJ2-1,CASSPDSGGYGNEQFF
TRBV29-1,TRBJ2-3,CSVVGGNTDTQYF
TRBV27,TRBJ2-3,CASSLGLATDTQYF
TRBV4-3,TRBJ2-3,CASSQDAWTRRSTDTQYF
TRBV7-6,TRBJ2-3,CASSLQGGQRTDTQYF
TRBV7-2,TRBJ1-6,CASRPGATRNSPLHF
TRBV27,TRBJ2-1,CASSLSMDRRFDEQFF
TRBV5-1,TRBJ2-1,CASSLGLAGGPAYNEQFF
TRBV6-1,TRBJ2-3,CASSEAGPAGGNTDTQYF
TRBV5-5,TRBJ2-3,CASSSKGWDSTDTQYF
TRBV6-5,TRBJ2-7,CASSGDSRGGEQYF
TRBV28,TRBJ1-1,CASSPGTGAENTEAFF